This TCR beta chain stems from a study of radiotherapy plus CTLA-4 blockade in lung cancer. Turning to the study itself: Of the patients, over 15% showed objective responses and around 32% attained disease control. Study outcomes and limitations: Early blood T cell clone dynamics, with interferon-beta, were reported to best predict response. Clones of tumor-derived TCRs expanded in blood after radiotherapy plus ipilimumab.

Method: immunoSEQ multiplex PCR; TCRdb's copy keeps in-frame clones and lacks some. The sample lists 45,000 to 55,000 clones; approximately 80% were seen once. This clone was detected a few times. Its antigen is currently unknown. Germline V gene data show CDR1 as SGHNT and CDR2 as YYREEE (reference sequence). The CDR3 loop spans 12 amino acids. V lost 3 bases and J lost 3, with 7 bases in between. This chain connects TRBV5-4 to TRBJ2-7, with D possibly matching TRBD2 (5 bases). The sequence was collected from a human donor with non-small cell lung cancer who had a partial response to radiotherapy plus ipilimumab. The sequences come from peripheral blood, collected from a patient treated with radiotherapy plus ipilimumab. The CDR3 sequence is CASSSSSYEQYF. Here the CDR3 DNA reads TGTGCCAGCAGCTCTAGCAGCTACGAGCAGTACTTC. Looking up the rest from reference TRBV5-4 and TRBJ2-7 gives the full variable domain: ETGVTQSPTHLIKTRGQQVTLRCSSQSGHNTVSWYQQALGQGPQFIFQYYREEENGRGNFPPRFSGLQFPNYSSELNVNALELDDSALYLCASSSSSYEQYFGPGTRLTVT.